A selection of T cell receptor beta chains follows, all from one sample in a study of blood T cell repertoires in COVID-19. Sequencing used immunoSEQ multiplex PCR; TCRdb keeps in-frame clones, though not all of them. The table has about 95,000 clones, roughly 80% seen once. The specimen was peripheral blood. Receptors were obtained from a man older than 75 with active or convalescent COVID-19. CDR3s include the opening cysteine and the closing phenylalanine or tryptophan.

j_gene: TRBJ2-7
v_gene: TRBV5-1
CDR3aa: CASSSLPGGSSYEQYF

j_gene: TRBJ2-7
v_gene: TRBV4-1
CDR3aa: CASSQGLGREQYF

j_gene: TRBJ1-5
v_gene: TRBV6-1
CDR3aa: CASSERGGGQPQHF

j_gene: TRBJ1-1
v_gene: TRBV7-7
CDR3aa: CASSLRSNTEAFF

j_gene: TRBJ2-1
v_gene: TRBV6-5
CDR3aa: CASSRTSGGAGEQFF

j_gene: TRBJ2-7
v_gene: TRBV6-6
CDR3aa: CASSQQDMDEQYF

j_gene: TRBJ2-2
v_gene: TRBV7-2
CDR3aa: CASSLGSGGANTGELFF

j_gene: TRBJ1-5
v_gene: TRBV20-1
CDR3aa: CSASRPGLQPQHF

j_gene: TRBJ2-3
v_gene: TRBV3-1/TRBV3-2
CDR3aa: CASSQGFRVGTDTQYF

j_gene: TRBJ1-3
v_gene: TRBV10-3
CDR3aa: CATEKATGSGNTIYF

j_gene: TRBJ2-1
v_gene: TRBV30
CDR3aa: CAWSLGLAAYNEQFF

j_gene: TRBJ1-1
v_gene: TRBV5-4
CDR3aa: CASSLGRGAAPMNTEAFF

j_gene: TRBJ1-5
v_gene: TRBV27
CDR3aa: CASSRDLVNQPQHF

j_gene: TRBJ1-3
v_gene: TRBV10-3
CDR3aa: CAISGRAGIVTGNTIYF

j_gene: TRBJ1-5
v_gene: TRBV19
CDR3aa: CASSRGQGANQPQHF

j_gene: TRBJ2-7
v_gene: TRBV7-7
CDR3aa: CASSLSGSNEQYF

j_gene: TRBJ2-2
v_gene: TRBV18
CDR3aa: CASSPAGQTGELFF

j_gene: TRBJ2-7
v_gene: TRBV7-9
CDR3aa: CASSLARLEQYF

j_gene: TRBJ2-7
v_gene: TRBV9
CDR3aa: CASSLGAAPTGPSYEQYF

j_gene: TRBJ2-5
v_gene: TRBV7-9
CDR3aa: CASSLGRYQETQYF

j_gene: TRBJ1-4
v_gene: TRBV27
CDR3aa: CASSLAGTGGRVYEKLFF

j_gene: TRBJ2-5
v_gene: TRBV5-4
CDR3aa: CASSTQTGEETQYF

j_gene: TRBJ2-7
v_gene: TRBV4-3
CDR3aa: CASSPVAGDEQYF

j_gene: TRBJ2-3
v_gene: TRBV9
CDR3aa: CASSGGTGLSTDTQYF

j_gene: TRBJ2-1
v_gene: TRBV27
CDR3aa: CASVGWRGDYNEQFF

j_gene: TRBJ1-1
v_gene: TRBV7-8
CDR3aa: CASSLGQEMNTEAFF

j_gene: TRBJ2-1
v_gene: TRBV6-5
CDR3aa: CASSRGPLNEQFF

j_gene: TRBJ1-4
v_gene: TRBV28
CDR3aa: CASSYTLGGEKLFF

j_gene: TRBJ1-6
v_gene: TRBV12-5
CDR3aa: CASGLTGGNSPLHF

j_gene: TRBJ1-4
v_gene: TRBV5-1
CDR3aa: CASSFGQDEKLFF

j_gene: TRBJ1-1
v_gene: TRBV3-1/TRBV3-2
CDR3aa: CASSQGQGYSEAFF